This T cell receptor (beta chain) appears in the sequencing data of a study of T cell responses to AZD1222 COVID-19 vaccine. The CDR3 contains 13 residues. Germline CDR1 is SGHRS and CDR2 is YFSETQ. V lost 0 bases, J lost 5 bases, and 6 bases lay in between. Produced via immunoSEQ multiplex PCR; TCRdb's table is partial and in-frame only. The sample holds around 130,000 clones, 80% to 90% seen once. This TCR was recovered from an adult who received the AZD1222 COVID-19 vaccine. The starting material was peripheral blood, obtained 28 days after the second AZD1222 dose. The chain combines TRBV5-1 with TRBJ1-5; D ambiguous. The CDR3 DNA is TGCGCCAGCAGCTTGGACGGGGATCAGCCCCAGCATTTT. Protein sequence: CASSLDGDQPQHF.